The clone carrying this T cell receptor beta chain was detected ten times or more. This specimen belongs to a study of blood T cell repertoires in COVID-19. Study context: Sites across the United States, Italy and Spain contributed samples from acute and convalescent COVID-19. Sample material is recorded as cDNA or gDNA derived from T cells, B-cell-depleted T cells, or PBMCs.

J lost 2 bases, V lost 1 base, and 2 bases had no gene match. The CDR3 spans 16 residues. Germline V gene lookup returns CDR1 MNHNS and CDR2 SASEGT. Original data processing: Cell counts per sample came from amplifying reference gene primers. Clones were sequenced by immunoSEQ multiplex PCR, and TCRdb holds only the in-frame ones, with some missing. That table gives V, J and clone size, and the DNA gave D and trimming. Of over 80,000 clones listed, around 79% are singletons. V is TRBV6-1 and J is TRBJ2-7; 13 bases match TRBD2. The origin of this receptor is a woman older than 75 with active or convalescent COVID-19. The sequencing input was peripheral blood. CDR3 protein: CASSEGLAGGTYEQYF. DNA of the CDR3: TGTGCCAGCAGTGAAGGACTAGCGGGGGGAACCTACGAGCAGTACTTC.